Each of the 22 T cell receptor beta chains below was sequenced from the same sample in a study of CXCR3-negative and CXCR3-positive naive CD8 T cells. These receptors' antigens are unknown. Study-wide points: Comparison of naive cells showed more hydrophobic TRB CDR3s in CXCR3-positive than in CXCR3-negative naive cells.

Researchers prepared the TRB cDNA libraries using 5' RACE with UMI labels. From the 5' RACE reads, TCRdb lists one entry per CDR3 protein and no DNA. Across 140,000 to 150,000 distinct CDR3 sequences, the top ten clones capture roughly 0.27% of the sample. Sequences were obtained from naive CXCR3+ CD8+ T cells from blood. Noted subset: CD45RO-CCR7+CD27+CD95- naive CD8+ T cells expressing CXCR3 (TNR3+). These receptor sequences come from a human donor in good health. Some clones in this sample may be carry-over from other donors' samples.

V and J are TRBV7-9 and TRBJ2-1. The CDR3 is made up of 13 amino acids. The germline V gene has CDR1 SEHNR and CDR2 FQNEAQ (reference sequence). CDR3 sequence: CASSLGNDNEQFF.

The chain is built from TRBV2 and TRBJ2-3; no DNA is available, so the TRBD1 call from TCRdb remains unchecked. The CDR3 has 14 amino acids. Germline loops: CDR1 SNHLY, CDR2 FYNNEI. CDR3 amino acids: CAGQRGGGGDTQYF.

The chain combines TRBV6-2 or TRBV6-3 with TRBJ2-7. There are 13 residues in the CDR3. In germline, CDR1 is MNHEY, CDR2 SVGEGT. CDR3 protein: CASSYSELSEQYF.

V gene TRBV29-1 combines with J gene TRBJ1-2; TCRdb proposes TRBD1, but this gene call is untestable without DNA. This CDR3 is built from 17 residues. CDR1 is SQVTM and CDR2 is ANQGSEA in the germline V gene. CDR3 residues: CSVEEGQEAFINYGYTF.

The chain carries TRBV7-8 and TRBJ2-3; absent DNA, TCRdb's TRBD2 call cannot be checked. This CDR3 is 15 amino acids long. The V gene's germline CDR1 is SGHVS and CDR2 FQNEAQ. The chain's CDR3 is CASSNLAEGTDTQYF.

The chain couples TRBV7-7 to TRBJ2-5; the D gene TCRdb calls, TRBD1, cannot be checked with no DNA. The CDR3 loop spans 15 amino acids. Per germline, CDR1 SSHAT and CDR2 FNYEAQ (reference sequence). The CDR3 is CASSLSAGGQETQHF.

The CDR3 loop is CSVRQGTYEQYF. The rearrangement uses TRBV29-1 and TRBJ2-7; as DNA is missing, the TRBD1 call by TCRdb cannot be tested. Germline CDR1 SQVTM, CDR2 ANQGSEA. This CDR3 has 12 residues.

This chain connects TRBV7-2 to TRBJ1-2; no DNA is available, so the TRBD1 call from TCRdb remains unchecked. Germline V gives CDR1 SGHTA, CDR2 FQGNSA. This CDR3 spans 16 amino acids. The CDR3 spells CASSLVGGEDNYGYTF.

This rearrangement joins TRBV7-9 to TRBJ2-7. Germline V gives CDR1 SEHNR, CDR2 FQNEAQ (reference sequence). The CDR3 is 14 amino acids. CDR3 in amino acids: CASSLSGQSYEQYF.

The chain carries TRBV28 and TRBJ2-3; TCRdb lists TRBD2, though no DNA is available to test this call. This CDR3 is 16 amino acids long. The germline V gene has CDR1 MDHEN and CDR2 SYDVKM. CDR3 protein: CASSLWSSGYTDTQYF.

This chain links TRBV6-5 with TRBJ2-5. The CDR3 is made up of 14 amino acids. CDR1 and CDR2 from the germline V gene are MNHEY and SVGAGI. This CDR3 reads CASSYGWSGETQYF.

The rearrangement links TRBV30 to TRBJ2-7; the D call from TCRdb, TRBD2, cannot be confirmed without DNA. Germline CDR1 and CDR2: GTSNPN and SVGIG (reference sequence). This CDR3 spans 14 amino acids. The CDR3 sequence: CAWEGSGGGYEQYF.

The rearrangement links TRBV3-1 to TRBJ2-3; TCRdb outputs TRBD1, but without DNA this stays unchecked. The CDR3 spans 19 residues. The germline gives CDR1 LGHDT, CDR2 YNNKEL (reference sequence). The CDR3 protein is CASSQDSPREGGYTDTQYF.

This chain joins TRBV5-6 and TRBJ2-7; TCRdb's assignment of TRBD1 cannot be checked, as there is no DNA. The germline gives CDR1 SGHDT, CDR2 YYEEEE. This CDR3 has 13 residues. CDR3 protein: CASSHGGSYEQYF.

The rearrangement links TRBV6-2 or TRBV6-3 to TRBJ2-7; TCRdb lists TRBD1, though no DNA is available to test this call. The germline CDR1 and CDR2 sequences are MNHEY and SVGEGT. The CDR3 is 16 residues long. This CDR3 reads CASSSSLGTGPYEQYF.

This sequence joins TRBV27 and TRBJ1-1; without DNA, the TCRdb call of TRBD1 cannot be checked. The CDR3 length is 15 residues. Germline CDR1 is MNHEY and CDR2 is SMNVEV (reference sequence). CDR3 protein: CASSGQGVMNTEAFF.

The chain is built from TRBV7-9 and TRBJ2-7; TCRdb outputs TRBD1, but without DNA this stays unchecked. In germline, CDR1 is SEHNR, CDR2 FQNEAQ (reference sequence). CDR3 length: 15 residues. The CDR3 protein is CASSLGQVEAYEQYF.

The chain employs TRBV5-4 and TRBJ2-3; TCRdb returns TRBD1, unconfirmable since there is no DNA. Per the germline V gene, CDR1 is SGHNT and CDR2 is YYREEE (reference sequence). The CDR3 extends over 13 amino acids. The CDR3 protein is CASIPGGTDTQYF.

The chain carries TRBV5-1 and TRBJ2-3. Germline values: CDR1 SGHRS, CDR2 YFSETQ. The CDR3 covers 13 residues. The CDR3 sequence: CASQLDNTDTQYF.

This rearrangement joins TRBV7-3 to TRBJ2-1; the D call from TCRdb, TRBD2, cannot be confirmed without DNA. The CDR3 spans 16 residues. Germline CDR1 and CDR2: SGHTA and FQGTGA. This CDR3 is CASSPTAAGGSNEQFF.

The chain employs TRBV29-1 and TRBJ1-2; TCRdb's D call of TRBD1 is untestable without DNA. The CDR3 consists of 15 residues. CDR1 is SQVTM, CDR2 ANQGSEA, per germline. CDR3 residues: CSVEGQTTTHYGYTF.

CDR3 in amino acids: CASRPHRGELDYGYTF. The chain links TRBV28 to TRBJ1-2; TCRdb designates TRBD1, a call that cannot be tested without DNA. The CDR3 consists of 16 residues. The V gene's germline CDR1 is MDHEN and CDR2 SYDVKM.